The TCR beta chain described here comes from a study of blood T cell repertoires in COVID-19. Whole-study context: The origin of the acute and convalescent COVID-19 samples was the United States, Italy and Spain. Sources were T cells, B-cell-depleted T cells, or PBMCs; the material itself was cDNA or gDNA.

As handled by the study authors: From reference gene primer amplification, estimates of nucleated cell counts were derived. Only in-frame clones appear in the TCRdb table, and some are missing; sequencing was by immunoSEQ multiplex PCR. V, J and clone size are those of that table, while D and trimming were read from the DNA. The sample yields 200,000 to 250,000 clones, under 90% seen once. The sample comprised peripheral blood. This receptor was identified in a woman between 55 and 75 years old who had recovered from COVID-19.

The CDR3 reads CATRTDTAGANVLTF. Here the CDR3 DNA reads TGTGCCACCAGAACTGACACGGCTGGGGCCAACGTCCTGACTTTC. V usage is TRBV15 and J usage is TRBJ2-6; D gene uncertain. In germline, CDR1 is LNHNV, CDR2 YYDKDF (reference sequence). Deletions cut 6 bases from V and 2 bases from J, with 11 bases between. The CDR3 contains 15 residues.